This TCR beta chain was retrieved from a study of T cells after yellow fever vaccination (dated by TCRdb to 2018 to 2020). Study-wide context: Libraries from fractions with low cell numbers were prepared with the SMART-Seq v4 Ultra Low Input RNA kit. The cohort comprised two healthy male donors, one aged 18 to 29 and one aged 30 to 39 years. Bulk PBMC replicates and cell subsets were isolated from blood drawn at multiple timepoints before and after both primary and secondary immunization. To follow T-cell clones before and after both primary and booster YFV17D yellow fever vaccination, bulk TCR alpha and beta repertoires underwent longitudinal sequencing. Broad study findings and their caveats: Computational filtering was required because FACS-sorted repertoires could contain abundant contaminating clonotypes from the bulk population. Because only two donors were included in the study, the extent to which the findings can be generalized is limited. After the booster, most clones that had expanded after primary vaccination were detected again (roughly 95% of CD4 and around nine tenths of CD8), suggesting broad maintenance of memory. A small fraction of clonotypes showed up in both the CD4 and CD8 compartments, probably as a result of convergent recombination. The secondary T-cell response was weaker than the primary response but faster, peaking on day 5 instead of day 15.

The sample's treatment or condition label, decoded: live attenuated yellow fever vaccine strain. A standard Ficoll-Paque protocol was used to isolate PBMCs from peripheral blood. Dynabeads CD4 and CD8 positive selection kits were used to isolate CD4 and CD8 T-cell fractions. RNA was extracted with TriZol from bulk PBMCs, CD4 and CD8 fractions, and dextramer-positive and dextramer-negative fractions. TCR cDNA was made using 5'RACE template switching, a step that added a universal primer site and unique molecular identifiers. cDNA synthesis was primed from both the TCR alpha and TCR beta constant segments. Libraries were amplified in two PCR steps, with sample barcodes and sequencing adapters added in the second step. Sequencing of libraries was performed on Illumina HiSeq 2500 (2x100 bp) or NovaSeq (2x150 bp). From the authors' description of their analysis: MIGEC handled demultiplexing of reads and collapsing into UMI consensus sequences, while MiXCR performed V(D)J alignment. Vaccine-responding clonotypes were identified with edgeR using replicate PBMC samples, with FDR below 0.01 and a log2 fold change above 5 up to day 15 being required. Bulk clonotypes were assigned CD4 or CD8 identity according to which sequenced CD4 or CD8 repertoire held them at higher abundance. TCRdb trimmed the raw reads at Q25, called clones with MiXCR and kept productive beta chains. Each CDR3 protein gets just one entry, which takes the most common genes and DNA from the rows behind it. The V and J calls, along with clone size, are taken from TCRdb and not from the paper's own processing. This sample holds tens of thousands of distinct CDR3 sequences; just under 8% were observed only once. The top ten clonotypes cover more than 35% of the sample.

V trim: 4 bases; J trim: 0 bases; unmatched bases: 11. The CDR3 covers 17 residues, taking in both the cysteine and the phenylalanine. Left in the record is the CDR3 DNA by itself, 51 bases read in frame from the first base. The germline V gene sets CDR1 to SGHVS and CDR2 to FNYEAQ. This clonotype was seen only a few times. Its antigen remains unidentified. One base away there is no much larger clone; base qualities are not given. The sequence came from a man under 40 who received the YFV17D yellow fever vaccine. The chain is made from TRBV7-6 and TRBJ2-5, with TRBD2 matching 7 junction bases. The sample here was CD8+ T cells sorted from PBMCs, taken on the day of the yellow fever booster vaccination. The DNA reads as follows: TGTGCCAGCAGCTATCATGTACCGGGACTAAACCAAGAGACCCAGTACTTC. Translated, this is CASSYHVPGLNQETQYF.